A selection of T cell receptor beta chains follows, all from one sample in a study of cytomegalovirus exposure and HLA in healthy donors. Repertoires were generated with immunoSEQ multiplex PCR, while TCRdb's copy carries only in-frame clones and drops some. Of 130,000 or so clones listed, 55% to 75% were seen once; the top ten hold roughly 4%. Input material: PBMCs. These TCRs come from a man over 45 in good health and CMV-seropositive. CDR3s include the opening cysteine and the closing phenylalanine or tryptophan. The D gene is left open where the match is weak. The size of a clone is reported for some rows only, either as once, few or many, or as a class for expanded clones.

abundance | d_gene | j_gene | v_gene | CDR3aa | CDR3nt
NA | TRBD1 | TRBJ2-3 | TRBV19 | CASSPRTGPGDTQYF | TGTGCCAGTAGTCCACGGACAGGGCCCGGGGATACGCAGTATTTT
NA | TRBD2 | TRBJ2-3 | TRBV11-3 | CASSYAGDRSTDTQYF | TGTGCCAGCAGCTACGCGGGGGACCGTAGCACAGATACGCAGTATTTT
NA | TRBD1 | TRBJ2-7 | TRBV5-6 | CASSLFGQGSPYEQYF | TGTGCCAGCAGCCTATTTGGACAGGGGTCCCCCTACGAGCAGTACTTC
NA | TRBD1 | TRBJ1-1 | TRBV28 | CASTYRGHSIEAFF | TGTGCCAGCACATACAGGGGGCATAGTATTGAAGCTTTCTTT
NA | TRBD1 | TRBJ1-1 | TRBV28 | CASSRPRGLNTEAFF | TGTGCCAGCAGCAGACCGAGGGGGCTGAACACTGAAGCTTTCTTT
NA | NA | TRBJ2-7 | TRBV4-1 | CASSQVLPPYEQYF | TGCGCCAGCAGCCAAGTACTCCCACCTTACGAGCAGTACTTC
NA | NA | TRBJ2-5 | TRBV5-1 | CASRDNPSYQETQYF | TGCGCCAGCCGCGACAACCCCTCGTACCAAGAGACCCAGTACTTC
few | TRBD1 | TRBJ1-1 | TRBV2 | CASKRGRVTEAFF | TGTGCCAGCAAAAGGGGGCGGGTCACTGAAGCTTTCTTT
NA | TRBD1 | TRBJ2-7 | TRBV7-8 | CASSFPRDRGSYEQYF | TGTGCCAGCAGCTTTCCCCGGGACAGGGGATCCTACGAGCAGTACTTC
NA | TRBD2 | TRBJ2-2 | TRBV5-1 | CASSGRLAGGLNTGELFF | TGCGCCAGCAGCGGGCGACTAGCGGGGGGATTGAACACCGGGGAGCTGTTTTTT
NA | NA | TRBJ2-7 | TRBV5-6 | CASSPEGLGAYEQYF | TGTGCCAGCAGCCCGGAGGGGCTAGGTGCCTACGAGCAGTACTTC
few | TRBD1 | TRBJ2-1 | TRBV27 | CASTLFPGTAYNEQFF | TGTGCCAGCACCCTTTTCCCCGGGACAGCCTACAATGAGCAGTTCTTC
NA | NA | TRBJ2-2 | TRBV7-9 | CSSSPGANTGELFF | TGTTCCAGCAGCCCAGGGGCGAACACCGGGGAGCTGTTTTTT
NA | TRBD1 | TRBJ2-4 | TRBV7-3 | CASSLGTENIQYF | TGTGCCAGCAGCTTAGGGACAGAAAACATTCAGTACTTC
NA | TRBD1 | TRBJ1-5 | TRBV6-5 | CASSRQGGQPQHF | TGTGCCAGCAGTCGACAGGGCGGCCAGCCCCAGCATTTT
NA | NA | TRBJ1-2 | TRBV5-1 | CASSPTKPNYGYTF | TGCGCCAGCAGCCCAACGAAGCCTAACTATGGCTACACCTTC
once | TRBD1 | TRBJ2-2 | TRBV29-1 | CSGTGGGGDTGELFF | TGCAGCGGGACAGGGGGCGGCGGCGACACCGGGGAGCTGTTTTTT
NA | NA | TRBJ2-3 | TRBV9 | CASSVGGMGTQYF | TGTGCCAGCAGCGTGGGGGGAATGGGTACGCAGTATTTT
NA | TRBD2 | TRBJ2-1 | TRBV6-4 | CASSPGTSYNEQFF | TGTGCCAGCAGCCCCGGGACTAGCTACAATGAGCAGTTCTTC
NA | TRBD1 | TRBJ1-2 | TRBV19 | CASGTVSYGYTF | TGTGCCAGCGGGACAGTGAGCTATGGCTACACCTTC
NA | TRBD1 | TRBJ1-2 | TRBV29-1 | CSVAPGQGARYGYTF | TGCAGCGTGGCCCCTGGACAGGGGGCGCGGTATGGCTACACCTTC
NA | NA | TRBJ1-3 | TRBV18 | CASSRDSPNSGNTIYF | TGTGCCAGTTCCCGAGACAGTCCAAACTCTGGAAACACCATATATTTT
few | NA | TRBJ1-1 | TRBV6-5 | CASSYSTGNTEAFF | TGTGCCAGCAGTTACTCGACTGGGAACACTGAAGCTTTCTTT
NA | TRBD2 | TRBJ2-3 | TRBV6-1 | CASTGRRGAADTQYF | TGTGCCAGCACCGGGAGGCGGGGGGCCGCAGATACGCAGTATTTT
NA | TRBD2 | TRBJ2-5 | TRBV7-2 | CASSPTSGFLETQYF | TGCGCCAGCAGCCCGACTAGCGGGTTCTTGGAGACCCAGTACTTC
NA | NA | TRBJ2-1 | TRBV11-2 | CASSIRDTSYNEQFF | TGTGCCAGCAGCATCCGGGACACCTCCTACAATGAGCAGTTCTTC
NA | TRBD2 | TRBJ2-3 | TRBV5-1 | CASSLAASGGPADTQYF | TGCGCCAGCAGCTTGGCGGCTAGCGGGGGCCCCGCGGATACGCAGTATTTT
NA | TRBD2 | TRBJ2-7 | TRBV27 | CASSLRPPPLAGAHEQYF | TGTGCCAGCAGTCTCCGGCCCCCTCCACTAGCGGGAGCCCACGAGCAGTACTTC
NA | TRBD2 | TRBJ2-7 | TRBV28 | CASKQSGRTYEQYF | TGTGCCAGTAAACAAAGCGGGAGGACCTACGAGCAGTACTTC
NA | NA | TRBJ2-5 | TRBV7-8 | CASSLVRVAQYF | TGTGCCAGCAGCTTAGTCAGGGTTGCCCAGTACTTC
NA | TRBD2 | TRBJ2-1 | TRBV4-2 | CASSQEGGSYNEQFF | TGTGCCAGCAGCCAAGAGGGGGGGTCCTACAATGAGCAGTTCTTC
NA | TRBD1 | TRBJ2-6 | TRBV10-1 | CASSGDRGTAGANVLTF | TGCGCCAGCAGTGGGGACAGGGGAACGGCTGGGGCCAACGTCCTGACTTTC
NA | NA | TRBJ2-3 | TRBV7-3 | CASSLTRDTDTQYF | TGTGCCAGCAGCTTAACGCGGGACACAGATACGCAGTATTTT
NA | NA | TRBJ1-1 | TRBV6-8 | CASSYEQENTEAFF | TGTGCCAGCAGCTACGAACAGGAGAACACTGAAGCTTTCTTT
NA | NA | TRBJ1-6 | TRBV12-2 | CASRPWGLEEPDNSPLHF | TGTGCAAGTCGCCCCTGGGGACTGGAAGAACCCGATAATTCACCCCTCCACTTT
NA | NA | TRBJ2-7 | TRBV5-1 | CASRSPYSYEQYF | TGCGCCAGCAGATCTCCCTACTCCTACGAGCAGTACTTC
NA | NA | TRBJ1-5 | TRBV2 | CASSVTGDLRNQPQHF | TGTGCCAGCAGTGTGACAGGCGATCTGAGGAATCAGCCCCAGCATTTT
NA | NA | TRBJ2-1 | TRBV7-9 | CASSLVTGYNEQFF | TGTGCCAGCAGCTTAGTAACAGGGTACAATGAGCAGTTCTTC
NA | NA | TRBJ2-5 | TRBV19 | CASSIEGGPRSETQYF | TGTGCCAGTAGTATAGAAGGAGGGCCGAGGTCGGAGACCCAGTACTTC
NA | TRBD1 | TRBJ1-6 | TRBV2 | CASSSTDRANSPLHF | TGTGCCAGCAGTTCCACGGACAGGGCTAATTCACCCCTCCACTTT
few | NA | TRBJ1-2 | TRBV19 | CASSLNRALRGYTF | TGTGCCAGTAGTCTCAACAGGGCCCTTCGGGGCTACACCTTC
NA | NA | TRBJ1-4 | TRBV29-1 | CSVLSTGSNEKLFF | TGCAGCGTTCTATCCACAGGGTCGAATGAAAAACTGTTTTTT
NA | NA | TRBJ2-7 | TRBV4-1 | CASSQEPQGREQYF | TGCGCCAGCAGCCAAGAGCCTCAGGGCAGAGAGCAGTACTTC
NA | NA | TRBJ2-1 | TRBV15 | CATSKSGFLGGTANEQFF | TGTGCCACCAGCAAGTCGGGCTTTCTTGGCGGGACGGCTAATGAGCAGTTCTTC
NA | NA | TRBJ1-3 | TRBV11-3 | CASMGAGLGNTIYF | TGTGCCAGCATGGGCGCCGGCCTTGGAAACACCATATATTTT
NA | NA | TRBJ1-4 | TRBV5-1 | CASSLGGLDEKLFF | TGCGCCAGCAGCTTGGGGGGCTTGGATGAAAAACTGTTTTTT
NA | TRBD1 | TRBJ1-5 | TRBV5-8 | CASSPTGPHQPQHF | TGTGCCAGCAGCCCGACAGGGCCCCATCAGCCCCAGCATTTT
NA | TRBD1 | TRBJ1-2 | TRBV5-1 | CASSLPGQGLYGYTF | TGCGCCAGCAGCTTACCGGGACAGGGGCTCTATGGCTACACCTTC
NA | TRBD1 | TRBJ1-1 | TRBV7-9 | CASSLGPRGLADTEAFF | TGTGCCAGCAGCTTAGGCCCCAGGGGGCTAGCGGACACTGAAGCTTTCTTT
NA | TRBD1 | TRBJ1-1 | TRBV2 | CASLPRDRPEAFF | TGTGCCAGCCTGCCAAGGGACAGGCCTGAAGCTTTCTTT
NA | TRBD2 | TRBJ2-1 | TRBV4-2 | CASSQEGLPNNEQFF | TGTGCCAGCAGCCAAGAGGGACTACCCAACAATGAGCAGTTCTTC
few | NA | TRBJ1-1 | TRBV6-5 | CASSYSTTRMNTEAFF | TGTGCCAGCAGTTACTCGACGACACGGATGAACACTGAAGCTTTCTTT
NA | TRBD2 | TRBJ2-2 | TRBV7-3 | CASSLTGVAGAGELFF | TGTGCCAGCAGCTTAACGGGTGTAGCGGGAGCCGGGGAGCTGTTTTTT
NA | NA | TRBJ1-1 | TRBV5-4 | CASSWKQGRGNTEAFF | TGTGCCAGCAGTTGGAAACAGGGCAGGGGGAACACTGAAGCTTTCTTT
NA | NA | TRBJ2-3 | TRBV7-2 | CASSLAGVADTQYF | TGTGCCAGCAGCTTAGCGGGAGTGGCAGATACGCAGTATTTT
NA | NA | TRBJ1-1 | TRBV6-5 | CASSYYRSQNTEAFF | TGTGCCAGCAGTTACTATAGGAGCCAAAACACTGAAGCTTTCTTT
NA | NA | TRBJ1-3 | TRBV6-4 | CASSDPEKSSGNTIYF | TGTGCCAGCAGTGACCCCGAAAAGAGCTCTGGAAACACCATATATTTT
NA | NA | TRBJ2-3 | TRBV27 | CASSLYPGTDTQYF | TGTGCCAGCAGTTTATACCCGGGCACAGATACGCAGTATTTT